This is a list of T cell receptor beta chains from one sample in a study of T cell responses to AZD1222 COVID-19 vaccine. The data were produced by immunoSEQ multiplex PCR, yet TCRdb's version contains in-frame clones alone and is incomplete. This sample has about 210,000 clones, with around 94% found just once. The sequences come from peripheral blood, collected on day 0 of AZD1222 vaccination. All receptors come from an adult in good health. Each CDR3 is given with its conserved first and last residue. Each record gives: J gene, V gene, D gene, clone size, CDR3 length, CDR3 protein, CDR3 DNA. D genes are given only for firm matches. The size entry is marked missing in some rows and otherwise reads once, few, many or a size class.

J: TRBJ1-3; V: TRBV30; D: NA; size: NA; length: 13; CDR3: CAWSISSGNTIYF; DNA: TGTGCCTGGAGTATAAGCTCTGGAAACACCATATATTTT
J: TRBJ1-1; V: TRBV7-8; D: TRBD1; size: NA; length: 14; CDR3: CASSLGGGGTEAFF; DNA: TGTGCCAGCAGCTTAGGAGGGGGCGGAACTGAAGCTTTCTTT
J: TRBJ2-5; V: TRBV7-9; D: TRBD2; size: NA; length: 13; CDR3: CASSGGVRETQYF; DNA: TGTGCCAGCAGCGGGGGGGTACGGGAGACCCAGTACTTC
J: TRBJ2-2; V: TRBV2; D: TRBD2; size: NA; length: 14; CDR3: CASSWTSGTGELFF; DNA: TGTGCCAGCAGTTGGACTAGCGGCACCGGGGAGCTGTTTTTT
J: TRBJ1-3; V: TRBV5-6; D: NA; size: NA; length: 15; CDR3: CASSFGGFSGNTIYF; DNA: TGTGCCAGCAGCTTCGGAGGATTCTCTGGAAACACCATATATTTT
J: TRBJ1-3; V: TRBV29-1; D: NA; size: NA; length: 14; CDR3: CSVDQGISGNTIYF; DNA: TGCAGCGTTGATCAGGGGATCTCTGGAAACACCATATATTTT
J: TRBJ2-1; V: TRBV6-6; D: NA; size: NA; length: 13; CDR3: CASSPPGLYEQFF; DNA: TGTGCCAGCAGTCCCCCGGGGCTATACGAGCAGTTCTTC
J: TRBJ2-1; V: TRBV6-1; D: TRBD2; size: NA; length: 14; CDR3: CASSESQWREEQFF; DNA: TGTGCCAGCAGTGAATCCCAGTGGCGGGAGGAGCAGTTCTTC
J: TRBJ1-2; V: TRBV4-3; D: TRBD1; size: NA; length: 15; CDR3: CASSQEIGGDYGYTF; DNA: TGCGCCAGCAGCCAAGAAATAGGGGGCGACTATGGCTACACCTTC
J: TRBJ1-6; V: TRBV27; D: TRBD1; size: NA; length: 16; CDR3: CASSFRTGGVNSPLHF; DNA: TGTGCCAGCAGTTTCCGGACAGGGGGCGTTAATTCACCCCTCCACTTT
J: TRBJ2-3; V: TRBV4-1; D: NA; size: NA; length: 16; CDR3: CASSQGLSRRTDTQYF; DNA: TGCGCCAGCAGCCAAGGTCTCTCGCGACGGACAGATACGCAGTATTTT
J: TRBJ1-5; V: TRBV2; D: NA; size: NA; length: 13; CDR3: CASMVGRNQPQHF; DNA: TGTGCCAGCATGGTCGGGAGGAATCAGCCCCAGCATTTT
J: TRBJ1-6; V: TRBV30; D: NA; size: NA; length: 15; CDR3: CAWSQPTGEASPLHF; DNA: TGTGCCTGGAGCCAACCTACTGGGGAGGCTTCACCCCTCCACTTT
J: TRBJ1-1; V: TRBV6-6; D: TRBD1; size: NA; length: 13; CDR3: CASLGQSNTEAFF; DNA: TGTGCCAGCCTGGGACAGAGCAACACTGAAGCTTTCTTT
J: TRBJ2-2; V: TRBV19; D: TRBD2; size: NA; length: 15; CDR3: CASSPSAGATGELFF; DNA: TGTGCCAGTAGTCCTTCAGCGGGGGCCACCGGGGAGCTGTTTTTT
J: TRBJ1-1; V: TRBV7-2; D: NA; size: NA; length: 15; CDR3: CASSSRWGSNTEAFF; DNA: TGTGCCAGCAGCTCCCGGTGGGGCTCTAACACTGAAGCTTTCTTT
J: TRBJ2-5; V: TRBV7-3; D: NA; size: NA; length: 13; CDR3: CASSSQKGETQYF; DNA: TGTGCCAGCAGCTCCCAAAAGGGGGAGACCCAGTACTTC
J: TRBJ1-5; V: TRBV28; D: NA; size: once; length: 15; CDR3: CASRQDLYSNQPQHF; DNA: TGTGCCAGCAGACAGGACCTCTATAGCAATCAGCCCCAGCATTTT
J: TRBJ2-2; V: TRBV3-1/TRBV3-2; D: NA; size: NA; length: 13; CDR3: CASSQGVAGELFF; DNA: TGTGCCAGCAGCCAAGGGGTGGCCGGGGAGCTGTTTTTT
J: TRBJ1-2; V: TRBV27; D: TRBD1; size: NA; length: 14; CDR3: CASSPGQGAVGYTF; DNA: TGTGCCAGCAGTCCGGGACAGGGGGCGGTTGGCTACACCTTC
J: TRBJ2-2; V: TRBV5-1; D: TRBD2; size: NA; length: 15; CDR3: CASRRTSGLTGELFF; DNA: TGCGCCAGCAGACGGACTAGCGGTCTCACCGGGGAGCTGTTTTTT
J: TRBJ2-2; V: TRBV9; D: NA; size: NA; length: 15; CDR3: CASSPGSSNTGELFF; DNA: TGTGCCAGCAGCCCGGGGTCTTCTAACACCGGGGAGCTGTTTTTT
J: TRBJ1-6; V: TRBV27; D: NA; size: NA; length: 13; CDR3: CASSFRDNSPLHF; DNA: TGTGCCAGCAGTTTCAGAGATAATTCACCCCTCCACTTT
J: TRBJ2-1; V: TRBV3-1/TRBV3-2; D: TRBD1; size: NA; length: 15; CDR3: CASSPGTGMRDEQFF; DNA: TGTGCCAGCAGTCCCGGGACAGGGATGCGAGATGAGCAGTTCTTC
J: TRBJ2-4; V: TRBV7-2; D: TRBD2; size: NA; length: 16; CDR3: CASSLATGGRFNIQYF; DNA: TGTGCCAGCAGCTTAGCAACGGGGGGGAGGTTTAACATTCAGTACTTC
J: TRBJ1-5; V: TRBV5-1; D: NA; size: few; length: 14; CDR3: CASSPGDSNQPQHF; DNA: TGCGCCAGCAGCCCTGGGGATAGCAATCAGCCCCAGCATTTT
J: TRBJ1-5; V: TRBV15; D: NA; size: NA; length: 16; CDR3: CATSRVVTAGNQPQHF; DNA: TGTGCCACCAGCAGAGTAGTAACAGCGGGCAATCAGCCCCAGCATTTT
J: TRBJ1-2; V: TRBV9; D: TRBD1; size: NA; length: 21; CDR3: CASSVSPFDRDHKVVNYGYTF; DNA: TGTGCCAGCAGCGTATCCCCATTCGACAGGGACCACAAGGTAGTCAACTATGGCTACACCTTC
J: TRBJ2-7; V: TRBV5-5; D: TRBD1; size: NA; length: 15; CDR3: CASSSGQGGYYEQYF; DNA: TGTGCCAGCAGCTCAGGACAGGGGGGGTACTACGAGCAGTACTTC
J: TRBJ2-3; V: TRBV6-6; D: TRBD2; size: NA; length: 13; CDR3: CASRRELTDTQYF; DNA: TGTGCCAGCAGGCGGGAGCTCACAGATACGCAGTATTTT
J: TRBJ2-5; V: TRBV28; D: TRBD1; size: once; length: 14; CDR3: CASRGGQGAETQYF; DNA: TGTGCCAGCAGGGGGGGACAGGGTGCGGAGACCCAGTACTTC
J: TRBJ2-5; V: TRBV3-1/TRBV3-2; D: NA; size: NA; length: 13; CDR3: CASSYTGFETQYF; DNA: TGTGCCAGCAGCTATACAGGGTTCGAGACCCAGTACTTC
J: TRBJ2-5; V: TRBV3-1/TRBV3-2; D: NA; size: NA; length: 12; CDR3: CASSPRGGTQYF; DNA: TGTGCCAGCAGCCCCAGAGGTGGGACCCAGTACTTC
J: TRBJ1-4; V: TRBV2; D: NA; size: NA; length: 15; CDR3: CASRMTGDYNEKLFF; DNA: TGTGCCAGCAGGATGACAGGCGACTATAATGAAAAACTGTTTTTT
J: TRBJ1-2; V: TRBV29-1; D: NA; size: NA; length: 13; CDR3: CSAQGRTASGYTF; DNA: TGCAGCGCCCAGGGTAGGACAGCGTCGGGCTACACCTTC
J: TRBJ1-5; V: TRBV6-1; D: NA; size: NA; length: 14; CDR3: CASSEVRGDQPQHF; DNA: TGTGCCAGCAGTGAAGTGAGGGGGGATCAGCCCCAGCATTTT
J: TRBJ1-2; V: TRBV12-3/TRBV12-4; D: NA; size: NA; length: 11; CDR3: CASRTGGGYTF; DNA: TGTGCCAGCAGGACAGGCGGGGGCTACACCTTC
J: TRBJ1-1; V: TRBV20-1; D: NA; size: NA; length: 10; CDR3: CSIMNTEAFF; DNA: TGCTCTATCATGAACACTGAAGCTTTCTTT
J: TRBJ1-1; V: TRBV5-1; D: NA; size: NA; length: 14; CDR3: CASSLLGSNTEAFF; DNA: TGCGCCAGCAGCTTGCTCGGTTCCAACACTGAAGCTTTCTTT
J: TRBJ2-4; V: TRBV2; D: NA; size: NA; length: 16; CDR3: CASSDDGDLAKNIQYF; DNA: TGTGCCAGCAGTGATGACGGGGACCTAGCCAAAAACATTCAGTACTTC
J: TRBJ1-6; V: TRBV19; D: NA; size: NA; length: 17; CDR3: CASSIEGSTGHNSPLHF; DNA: TGTGCCAGTAGTATTGAGGGCAGCACGGGCCATAATTCACCCCTCCACTTT
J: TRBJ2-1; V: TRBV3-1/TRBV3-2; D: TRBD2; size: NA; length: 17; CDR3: CASSLQLPAGVYNEQFF; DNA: TGTGCCAGCAGCCTTCAACTTCCAGCGGGAGTTTACAATGAGCAGTTCTTC
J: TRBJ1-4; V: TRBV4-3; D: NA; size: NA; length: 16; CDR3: CASSRLPQDSGEKLFF; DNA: TGCGCCAGCAGCCGCCTACCCCAGGACTCCGGTGAAAAACTGTTTTTT
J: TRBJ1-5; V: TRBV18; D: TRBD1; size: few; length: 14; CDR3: CASSPGTGAGPQHF; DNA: TGTGCCAGCTCACCCGGGACAGGGGCTGGGCCCCAGCATTTT
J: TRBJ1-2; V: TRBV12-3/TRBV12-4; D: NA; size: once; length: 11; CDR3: CASSLQGGYTF; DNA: TGTGCCAGCAGTTTACAGGGTGGCTACACCTTC
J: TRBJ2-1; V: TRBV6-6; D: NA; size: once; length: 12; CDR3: CASSYSLTEQFF; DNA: TGTGCCAGCAGTTACTCCCTAACTGAGCAGTTCTTC
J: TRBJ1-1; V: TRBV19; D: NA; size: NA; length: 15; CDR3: CASSPTAGWGSEAFF; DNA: TGTGCCAGTAGTCCTACGGCGGGATGGGGCTCTGAAGCTTTCTTT
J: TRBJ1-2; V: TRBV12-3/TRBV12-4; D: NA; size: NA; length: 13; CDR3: CASSRYQSYGYTF; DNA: TGTGCCAGCAGTCGTTATCAGTCCTATGGCTACACCTTC
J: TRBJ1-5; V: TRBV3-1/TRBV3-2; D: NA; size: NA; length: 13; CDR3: CASSLQGNQPQHF; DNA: TGTGCCAGCAGCCTACAGGGCAATCAGCCCCAGCATTTT
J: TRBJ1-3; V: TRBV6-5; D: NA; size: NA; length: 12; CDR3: CASRASGNTIYF; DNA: TGTGCCAGCCGAGCCTCTGGAAACACCATATATTTT
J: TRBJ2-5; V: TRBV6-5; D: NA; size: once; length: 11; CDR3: CASREEGTQYF; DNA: TGTGCCAGCAGAGAGGAGGGGACCCAGTACTTC
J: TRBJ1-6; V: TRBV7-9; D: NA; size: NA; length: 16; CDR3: CASSLWLGQGNSPLHF; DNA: TGTGCCAGCAGCCTCTGGTTGGGCCAGGGGAATTCACCCCTCCACTTT
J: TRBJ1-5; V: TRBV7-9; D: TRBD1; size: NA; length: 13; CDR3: CASSAQGTGPQHF; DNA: TGTGCCAGCAGCGCACAGGGGACCGGGCCCCAGCATTTT
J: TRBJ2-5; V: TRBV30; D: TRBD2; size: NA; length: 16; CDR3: CAWTTLLAGGGETQYF; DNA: TGTGCCTGGACGACTCTACTAGCGGGGGGCGGAGAGACCCAGTACTTC
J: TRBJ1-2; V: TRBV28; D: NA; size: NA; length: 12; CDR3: CASNGAGEGYTF; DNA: TGTGCCAGCAATGGGGCGGGCGAGGGCTACACCTTC
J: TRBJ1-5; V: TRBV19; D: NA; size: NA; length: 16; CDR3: CASSIGPRQGNQPQHF; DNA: TGTGCCAGTAGTATAGGGCCTCGACAGGGCAATCAGCCCCAGCATTTT
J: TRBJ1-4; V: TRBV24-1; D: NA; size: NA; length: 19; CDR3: CATSDFPRTSVATNEKLFF; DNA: TGTGCCACCAGTGATTTCCCTAGGACATCCGTTGCAACTAATGAAAAACTGTTTTTT
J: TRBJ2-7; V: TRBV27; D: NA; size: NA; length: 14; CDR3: CASSPLQGGYEQYF; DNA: TGTGCCAGCAGTCCCCTCCAGGGAGGCTACGAGCAGTACTTC
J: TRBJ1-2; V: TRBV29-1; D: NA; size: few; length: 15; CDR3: CSVFDRDTENYGYTF; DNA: TGCAGCGTTTTTGACCGGGACACAGAAAACTATGGCTACACCTTC
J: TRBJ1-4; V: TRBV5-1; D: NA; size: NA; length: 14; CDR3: CASRLQGFAEKLFF; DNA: TGCGCCAGCAGATTGCAGGGGTTTGCTGAAAAACTGTTTTTT